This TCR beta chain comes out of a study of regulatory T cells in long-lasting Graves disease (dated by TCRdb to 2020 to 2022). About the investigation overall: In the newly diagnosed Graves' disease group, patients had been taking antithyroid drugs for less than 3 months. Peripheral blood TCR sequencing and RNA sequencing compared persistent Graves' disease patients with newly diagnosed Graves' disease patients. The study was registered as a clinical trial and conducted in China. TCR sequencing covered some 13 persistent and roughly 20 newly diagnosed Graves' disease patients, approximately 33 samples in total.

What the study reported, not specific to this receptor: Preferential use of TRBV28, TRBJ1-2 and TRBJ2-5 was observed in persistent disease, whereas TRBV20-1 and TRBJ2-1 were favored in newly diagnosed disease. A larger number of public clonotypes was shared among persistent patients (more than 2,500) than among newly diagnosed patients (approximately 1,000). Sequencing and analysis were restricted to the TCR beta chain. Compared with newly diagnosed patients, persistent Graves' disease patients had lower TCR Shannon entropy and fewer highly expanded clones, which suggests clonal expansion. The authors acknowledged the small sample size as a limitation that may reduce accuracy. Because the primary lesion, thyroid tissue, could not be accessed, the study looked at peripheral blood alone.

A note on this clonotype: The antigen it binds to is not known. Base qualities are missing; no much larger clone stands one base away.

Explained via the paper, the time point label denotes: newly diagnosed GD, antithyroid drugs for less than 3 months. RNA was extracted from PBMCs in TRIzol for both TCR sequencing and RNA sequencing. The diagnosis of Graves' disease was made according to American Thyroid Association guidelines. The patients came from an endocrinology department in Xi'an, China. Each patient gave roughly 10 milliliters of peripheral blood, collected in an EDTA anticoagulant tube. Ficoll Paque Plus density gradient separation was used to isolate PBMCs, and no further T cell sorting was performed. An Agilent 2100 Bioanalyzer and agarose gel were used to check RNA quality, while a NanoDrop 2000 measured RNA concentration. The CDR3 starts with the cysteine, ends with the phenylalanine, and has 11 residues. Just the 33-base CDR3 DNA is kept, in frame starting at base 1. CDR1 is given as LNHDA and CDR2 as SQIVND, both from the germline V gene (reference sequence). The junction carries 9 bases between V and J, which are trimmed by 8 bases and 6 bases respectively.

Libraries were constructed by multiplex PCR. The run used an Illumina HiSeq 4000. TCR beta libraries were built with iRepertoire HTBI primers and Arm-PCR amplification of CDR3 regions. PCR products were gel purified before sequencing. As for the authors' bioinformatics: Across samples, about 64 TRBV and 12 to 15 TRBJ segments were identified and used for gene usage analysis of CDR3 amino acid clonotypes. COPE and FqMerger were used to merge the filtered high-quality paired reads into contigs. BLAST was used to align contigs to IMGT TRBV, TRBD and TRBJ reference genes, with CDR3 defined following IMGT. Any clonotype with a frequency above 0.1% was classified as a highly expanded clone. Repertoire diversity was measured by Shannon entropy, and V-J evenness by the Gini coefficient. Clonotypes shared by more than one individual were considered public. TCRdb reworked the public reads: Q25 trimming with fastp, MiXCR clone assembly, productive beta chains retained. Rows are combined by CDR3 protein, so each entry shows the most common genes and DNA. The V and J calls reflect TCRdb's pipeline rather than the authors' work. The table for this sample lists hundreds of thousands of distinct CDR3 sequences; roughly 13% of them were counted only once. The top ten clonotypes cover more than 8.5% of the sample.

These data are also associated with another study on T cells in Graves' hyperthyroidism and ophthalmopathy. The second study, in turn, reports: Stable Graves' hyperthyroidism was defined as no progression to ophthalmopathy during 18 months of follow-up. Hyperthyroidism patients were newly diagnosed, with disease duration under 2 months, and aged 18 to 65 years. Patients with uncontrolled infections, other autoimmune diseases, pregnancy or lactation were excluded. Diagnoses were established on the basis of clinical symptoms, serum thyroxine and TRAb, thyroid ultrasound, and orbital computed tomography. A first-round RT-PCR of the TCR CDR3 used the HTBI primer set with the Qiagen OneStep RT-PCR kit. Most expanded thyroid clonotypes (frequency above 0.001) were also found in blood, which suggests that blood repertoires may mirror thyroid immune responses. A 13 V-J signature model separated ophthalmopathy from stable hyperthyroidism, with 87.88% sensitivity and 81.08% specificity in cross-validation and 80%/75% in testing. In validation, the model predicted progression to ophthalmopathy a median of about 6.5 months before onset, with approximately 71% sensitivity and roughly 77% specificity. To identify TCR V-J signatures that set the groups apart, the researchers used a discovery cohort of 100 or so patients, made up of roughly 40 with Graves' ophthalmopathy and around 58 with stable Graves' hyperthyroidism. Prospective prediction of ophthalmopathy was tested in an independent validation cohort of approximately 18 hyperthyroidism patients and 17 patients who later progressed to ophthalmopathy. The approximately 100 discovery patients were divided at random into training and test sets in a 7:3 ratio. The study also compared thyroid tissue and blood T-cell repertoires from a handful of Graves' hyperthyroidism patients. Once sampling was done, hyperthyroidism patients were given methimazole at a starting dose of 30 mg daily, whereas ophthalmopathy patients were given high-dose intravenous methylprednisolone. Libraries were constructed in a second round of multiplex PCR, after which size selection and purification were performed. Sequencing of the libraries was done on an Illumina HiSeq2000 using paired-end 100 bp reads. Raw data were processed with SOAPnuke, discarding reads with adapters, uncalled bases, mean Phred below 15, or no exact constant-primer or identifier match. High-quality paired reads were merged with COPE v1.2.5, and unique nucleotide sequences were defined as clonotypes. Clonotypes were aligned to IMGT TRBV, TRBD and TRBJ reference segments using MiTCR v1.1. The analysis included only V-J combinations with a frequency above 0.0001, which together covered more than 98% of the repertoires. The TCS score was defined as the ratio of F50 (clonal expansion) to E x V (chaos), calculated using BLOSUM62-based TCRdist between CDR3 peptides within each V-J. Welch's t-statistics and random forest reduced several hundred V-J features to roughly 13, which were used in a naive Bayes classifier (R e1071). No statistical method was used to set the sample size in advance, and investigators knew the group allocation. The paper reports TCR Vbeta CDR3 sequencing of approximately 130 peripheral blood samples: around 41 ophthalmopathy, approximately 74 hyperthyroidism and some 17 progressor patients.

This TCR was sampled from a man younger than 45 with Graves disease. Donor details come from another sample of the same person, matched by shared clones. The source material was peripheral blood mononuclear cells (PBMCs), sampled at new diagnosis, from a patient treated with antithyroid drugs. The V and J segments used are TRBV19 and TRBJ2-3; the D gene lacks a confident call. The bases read TGTGCCAGTCAATCGTGGGATACGCAGTATTTT. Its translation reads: CASQSWDTQYF.